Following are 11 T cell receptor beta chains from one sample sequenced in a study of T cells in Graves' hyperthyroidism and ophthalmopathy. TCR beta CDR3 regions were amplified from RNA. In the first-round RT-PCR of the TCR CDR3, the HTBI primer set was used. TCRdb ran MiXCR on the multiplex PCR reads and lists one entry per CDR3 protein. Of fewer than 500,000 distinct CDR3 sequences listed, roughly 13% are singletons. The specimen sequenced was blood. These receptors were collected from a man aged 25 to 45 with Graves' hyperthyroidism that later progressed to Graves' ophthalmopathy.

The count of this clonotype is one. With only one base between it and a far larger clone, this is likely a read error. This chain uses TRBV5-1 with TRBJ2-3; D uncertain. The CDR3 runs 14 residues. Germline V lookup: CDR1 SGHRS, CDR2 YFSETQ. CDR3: CASSLAGRTDAQYF. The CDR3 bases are TGCGCCAGCAGCTTGGCCGGCCGCACAGATGCGCAGTATTTT.

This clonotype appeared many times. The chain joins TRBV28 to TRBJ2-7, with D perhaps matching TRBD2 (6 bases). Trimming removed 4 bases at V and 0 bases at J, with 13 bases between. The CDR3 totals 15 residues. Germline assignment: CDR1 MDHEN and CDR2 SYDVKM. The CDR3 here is CASSSGRPSSYEQYF. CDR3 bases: TGTGCCAGCAGTTCCGGGAGACCGAGCTCCTACGAGCAGTACTTC.

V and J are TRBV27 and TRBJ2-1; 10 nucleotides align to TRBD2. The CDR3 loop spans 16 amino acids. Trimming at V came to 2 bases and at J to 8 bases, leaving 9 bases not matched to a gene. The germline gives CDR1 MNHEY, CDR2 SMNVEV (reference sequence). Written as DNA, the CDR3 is TGTGCCAGCAGTTTAACCGCTTTTCTAGCGGGGGATGAGCAGTTCTTC. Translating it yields CASSLTAFLAGDEQFF.

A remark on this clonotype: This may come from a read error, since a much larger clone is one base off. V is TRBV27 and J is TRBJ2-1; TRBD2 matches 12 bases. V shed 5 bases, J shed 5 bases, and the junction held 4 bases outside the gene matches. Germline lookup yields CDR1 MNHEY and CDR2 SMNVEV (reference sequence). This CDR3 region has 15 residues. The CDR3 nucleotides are TGTGCCAGCAGTACTGGACTAGCGGGACACAATGAGCAGTTCTTC. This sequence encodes CASSTGLAGHNEQFF.

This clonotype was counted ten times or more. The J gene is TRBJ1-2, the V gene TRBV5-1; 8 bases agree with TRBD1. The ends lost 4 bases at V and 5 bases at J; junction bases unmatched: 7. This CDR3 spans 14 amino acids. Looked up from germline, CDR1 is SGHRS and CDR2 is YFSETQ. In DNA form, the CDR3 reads TGCGCCAGCAGCGCGACAGGGGATTCATATGGCTACACCTTC. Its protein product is CASSATGDSYGYTF.

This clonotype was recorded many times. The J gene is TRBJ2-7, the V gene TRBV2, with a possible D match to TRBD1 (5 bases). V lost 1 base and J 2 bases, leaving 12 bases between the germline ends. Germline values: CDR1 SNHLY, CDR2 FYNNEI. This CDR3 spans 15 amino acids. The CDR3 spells CASSEGPGLTYEQYF. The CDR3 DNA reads TGTGCCAGCAGTGAAGGTCCAGGGTTGACCTACGAGCAGTACTTC.

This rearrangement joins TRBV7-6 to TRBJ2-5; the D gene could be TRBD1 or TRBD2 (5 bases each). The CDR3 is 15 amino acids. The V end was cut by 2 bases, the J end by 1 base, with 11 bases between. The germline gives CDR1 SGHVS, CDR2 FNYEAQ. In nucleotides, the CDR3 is TGTGCCAGCAGCTTAAACGGGGACCGCCAAGAGACCCAGTACTTC. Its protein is CASSLNGDRQETQYF.

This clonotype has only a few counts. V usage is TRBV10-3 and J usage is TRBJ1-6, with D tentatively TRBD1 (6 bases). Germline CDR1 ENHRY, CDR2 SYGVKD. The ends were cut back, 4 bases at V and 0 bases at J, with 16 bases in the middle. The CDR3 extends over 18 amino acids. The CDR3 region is CAISGIPGQSSYNSPLHF. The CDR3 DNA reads TGTGCCATCAGTGGTATTCCGGGACAAAGCTCCTATAATTCACCCCTCCACTTT.

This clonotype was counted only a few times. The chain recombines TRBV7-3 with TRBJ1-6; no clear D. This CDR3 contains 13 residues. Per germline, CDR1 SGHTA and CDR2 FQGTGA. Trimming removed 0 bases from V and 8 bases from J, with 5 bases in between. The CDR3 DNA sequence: TGTGCCAGCAGCTTAACGGTCGATTCACCCCTCCACTTT. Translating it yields CASSLTVDSPLHF.

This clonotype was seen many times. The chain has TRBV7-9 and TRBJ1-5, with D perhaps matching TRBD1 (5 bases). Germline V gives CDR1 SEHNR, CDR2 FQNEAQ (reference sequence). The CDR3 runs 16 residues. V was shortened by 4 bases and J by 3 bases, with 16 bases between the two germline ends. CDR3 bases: TGTGCCAGCAGCTCTTCCTCCGGGACTGCCAATCAGCCCCAGCATTTT. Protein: CASSSSSGTANQPQHF.

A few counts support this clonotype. For the CDR3, the DNA is TGCGCCAGCAGCCAGCAACCGGGAGAAAAACTGTTTTTT. Translating it yields CASSQQPGEKLFF. This chain joins TRBV4-1 and TRBJ1-4; D gene unclear. CDR3 length: 13 amino acids. Germline V CDR1 and CDR2: MGHRA, YSYEKL. V was clipped by 3 bases and J by 8 bases, with 10 bases between them.